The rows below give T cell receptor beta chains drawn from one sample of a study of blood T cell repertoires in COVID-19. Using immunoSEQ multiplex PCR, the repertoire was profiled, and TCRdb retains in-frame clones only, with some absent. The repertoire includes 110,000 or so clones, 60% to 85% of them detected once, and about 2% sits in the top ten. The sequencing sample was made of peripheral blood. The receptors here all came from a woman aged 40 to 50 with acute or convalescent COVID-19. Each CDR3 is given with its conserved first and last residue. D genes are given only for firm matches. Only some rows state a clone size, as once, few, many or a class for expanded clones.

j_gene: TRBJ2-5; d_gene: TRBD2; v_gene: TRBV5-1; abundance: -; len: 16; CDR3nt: TGCGCCAGCAGCTTGGCTAGCGGGGGTATACAAGAGACCCAGTACTTC; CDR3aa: CASSLASGGIQETQYF
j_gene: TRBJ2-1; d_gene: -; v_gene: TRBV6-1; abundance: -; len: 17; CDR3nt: TGTGCCAGCAGTGAAGCCCTTCTTGGGCAGGGACTGAATGAGCAGTTCTTC; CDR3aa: CASSEALLGQGLNEQFF
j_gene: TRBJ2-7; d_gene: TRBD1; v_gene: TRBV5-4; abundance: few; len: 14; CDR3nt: TGTGCCAGCAGCCTGGAGGGACAGGCCTACGAGCAGTACTTC; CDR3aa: CASSLEGQAYEQYF
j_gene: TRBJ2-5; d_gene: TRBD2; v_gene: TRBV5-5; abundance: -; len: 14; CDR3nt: TGTGCCAGCAGTAGCGGGGGGGGTGTCGAGACCCAGTACTTC; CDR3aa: CASSSGGGVETQYF
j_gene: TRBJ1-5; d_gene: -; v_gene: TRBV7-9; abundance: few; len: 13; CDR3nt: TGTGCCAGCAGTCTAAACGGGGGGCAGCCCCAGCATTTT; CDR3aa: CASSLNGGQPQHF
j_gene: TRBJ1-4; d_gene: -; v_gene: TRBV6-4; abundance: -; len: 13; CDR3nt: TGTGCCAGCAGCCCCGGGAGAAGTGAAAAACTGTTTTTT; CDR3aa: CASSPGRSEKLFF
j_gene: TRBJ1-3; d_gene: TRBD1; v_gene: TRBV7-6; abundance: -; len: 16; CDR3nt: TGTGCCAGCAGCTTGACCGGGACAGGGGGCGGAAACACCATATATTTT; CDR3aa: CASSLTGTGGGNTIYF
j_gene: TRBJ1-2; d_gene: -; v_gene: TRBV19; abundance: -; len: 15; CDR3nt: TGTGCCAGTAGTATCTGGGACACAATTAACTATGGCTACACCTTC; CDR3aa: CASSIWDTINYGYTF
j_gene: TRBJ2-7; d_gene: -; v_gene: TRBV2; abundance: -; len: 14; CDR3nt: TGTGCCAGCAGTGAGAGTATTGAGAAATATTTGCAGTACTTC; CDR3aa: CASSESIEKYLQYF
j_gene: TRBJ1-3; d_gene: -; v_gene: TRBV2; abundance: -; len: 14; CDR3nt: TGTGCCAGCAACTCATGGACAGCTGGAAACACCATATATTTT; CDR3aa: CASNSWTAGNTIYF
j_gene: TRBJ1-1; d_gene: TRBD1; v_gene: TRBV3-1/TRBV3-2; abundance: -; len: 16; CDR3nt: TGTGCCAGCAGCATTCGAGGGGGGGACAGGGTGCCTGAAGCTTTCTTT; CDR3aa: CASSIRGGDRVPEAFF
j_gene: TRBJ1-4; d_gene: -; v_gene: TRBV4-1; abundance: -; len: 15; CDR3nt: TGCGCCAGCAGCCAAGGAGTCGCAACTAATGAAAAACTGTTTTTT; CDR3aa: CASSQGVATNEKLFF
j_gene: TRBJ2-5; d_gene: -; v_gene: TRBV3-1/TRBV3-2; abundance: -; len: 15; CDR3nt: TGTGCCAGCAGCCAAGCGGGGAGACTTGCAGAGACCCAGTACTTC; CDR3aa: CASSQAGRLAETQYF
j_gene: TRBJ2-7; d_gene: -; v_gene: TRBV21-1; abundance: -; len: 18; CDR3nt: TGTGCCAGCAGCAAACGATTCGGCCGGGACAGGGAGCCCTACGAGCAGTACTTC; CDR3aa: CASSKRFGRDREPYEQYF
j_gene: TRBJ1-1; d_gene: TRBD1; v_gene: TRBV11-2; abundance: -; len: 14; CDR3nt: TGTGCCAGCAATACTAGACAGGGCCTCACTGAAGCTTTCTTT; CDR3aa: CASNTRQGLTEAFF
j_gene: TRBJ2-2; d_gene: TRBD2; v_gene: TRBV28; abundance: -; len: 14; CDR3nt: TGTGCCAGCAGAACTAGCGCGAACACCGGGGAGCTGTTTTTT; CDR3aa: CASRTSANTGELFF
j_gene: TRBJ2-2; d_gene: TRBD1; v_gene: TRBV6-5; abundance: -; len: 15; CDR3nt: TGTGCCAGCAGGACGTTACAGGGGGCAGGCGGGGAGCTGTTTTTT; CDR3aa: CASRTLQGAGGELFF
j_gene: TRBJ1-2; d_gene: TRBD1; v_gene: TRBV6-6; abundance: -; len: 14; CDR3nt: TGTGCCAGCAAACCCCCACAGGGGAACTATGGCTACACCTTC; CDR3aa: CASKPPQGNYGYTF
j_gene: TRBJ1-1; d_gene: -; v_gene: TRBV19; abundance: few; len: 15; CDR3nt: TGTGCCAGTAGTATAGGGGGGGGCAGGGTCACTGAAGCTTTCTTT; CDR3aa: CASSIGGGRVTEAFF
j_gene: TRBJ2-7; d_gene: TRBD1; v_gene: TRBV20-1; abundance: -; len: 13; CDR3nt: TGCAGTGCTAGTAGACAGACAGGGGACGAGCAGTACTTC; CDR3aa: CSASRQTGDEQYF
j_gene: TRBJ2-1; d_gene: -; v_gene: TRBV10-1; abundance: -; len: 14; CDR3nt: TGCGCCAGCCGACGGGAGACCTCCTACAATGAGCAGTTCTTC; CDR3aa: CASRRETSYNEQFF
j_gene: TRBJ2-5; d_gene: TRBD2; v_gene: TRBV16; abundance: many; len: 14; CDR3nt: TGTGCCAGCAGCCCCGGGACTAGAAAAGAGACCCAGTACTTC; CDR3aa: CASSPGTRKETQYF
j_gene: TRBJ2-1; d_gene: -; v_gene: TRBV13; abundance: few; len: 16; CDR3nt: TGTGCCAGCAGCCCCCCCGGAGCGGCCTCCTACAATGAGCAGTTCTTC; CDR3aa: CASSPPGAASYNEQFF
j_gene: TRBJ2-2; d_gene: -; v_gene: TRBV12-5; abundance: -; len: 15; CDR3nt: TGTGCTAGTGGTCCGGGATATCCGAACACCGGGGAGCTGTTTTTT; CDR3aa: CASGPGYPNTGELFF
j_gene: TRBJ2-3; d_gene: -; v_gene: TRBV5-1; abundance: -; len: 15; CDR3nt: TGCGCCAGCAGCTTGGATGTGGCTACCTCGGGTACGCAGTATTTT; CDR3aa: CASSLDVATSGTQYF
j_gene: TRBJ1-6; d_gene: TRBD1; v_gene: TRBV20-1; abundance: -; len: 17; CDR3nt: TGCAGTGCTAGTGGAACCGGGACAGGGTGGGACAATTCACCCCTCCACTTT; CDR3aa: CSASGTGTGWDNSPLHF
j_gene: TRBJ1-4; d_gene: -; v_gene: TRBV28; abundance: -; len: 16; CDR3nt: TGTGCCAGCAGTTTAACGGGACAAGCAACTAATGAAAAACTGTTTTTT; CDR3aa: CASSLTGQATNEKLFF
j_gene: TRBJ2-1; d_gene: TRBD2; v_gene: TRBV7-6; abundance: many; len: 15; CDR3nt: TGTGCCAGCAGCACTCTAGCGGGGGGGCCCAATGAGCAGTTCTTC; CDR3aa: CASSTLAGGPNEQFF
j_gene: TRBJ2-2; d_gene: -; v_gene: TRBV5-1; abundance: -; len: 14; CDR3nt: TGCGCCAGCAGCGCCGGGAGCAACACCGGGGAGCTGTTTTTT; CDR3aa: CASSAGSNTGELFF
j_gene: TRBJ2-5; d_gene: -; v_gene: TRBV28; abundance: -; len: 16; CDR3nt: TGTGCCAGCAGTGACCCGTCAGACTTCCCCCAAGAGACCCAGTACTTC; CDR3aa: CASSDPSDFPQETQYF
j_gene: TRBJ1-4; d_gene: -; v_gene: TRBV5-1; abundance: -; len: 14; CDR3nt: TGCGCCAGCAGCGGGGGGACAACTAATGAAAAACTGTTTTTT; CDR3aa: CASSGGTTNEKLFF
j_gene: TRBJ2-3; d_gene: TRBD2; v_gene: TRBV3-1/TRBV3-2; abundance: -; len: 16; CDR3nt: TGTGCCAGCAGCCAAATAAGCGGGGGCTCCACAGATACGCAGTATTTT; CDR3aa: CASSQISGGSTDTQYF
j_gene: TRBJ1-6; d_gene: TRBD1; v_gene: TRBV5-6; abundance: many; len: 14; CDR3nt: TGTGCCAGCAGCTGGGACAGTTATGGTTCACCCCTCCACTTT; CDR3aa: CASSWDSYGSPLHF
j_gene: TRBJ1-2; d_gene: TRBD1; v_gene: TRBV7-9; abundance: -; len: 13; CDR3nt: TGTGCCAGCACGACCACAGGGGCGGATCGCTACACCTTC; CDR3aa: CASTTTGADRYTF